The 12 T cell receptor beta chains reported below all come from one sample, sequenced in a study of T cell repertoires in cytomegalovirus infection. Their cognate antigens are unknown. TCRdb reprocessed the reads via MiXCR and lists one record per CDR3 protein. The sample has hundreds of thousands of distinct CDR3 sequences; 30% to 40% are singletons. Material: cultured PBMCs, obtained from culture after CMV antigen stimulation. Receptors were obtained from a human donor in good health (CMV status not recorded). Some clones in this sample may be carry-over from other donors' samples.

In the case of this clonotype: The CDR3 does not end in the conserved phenylalanine or tryptophan, so this is likely a read error. This chain links TRBV2 with TRBJ1-1; weak D call: TRBD1 (6 bases). Germline V gene lookup returns CDR1 SNHLY and CDR2 FYNNEI. V shed 6 bases and J shed 2 bases, with 16 bases lying between them. The CDR3 totals 15 residues. CDR3 in amino acids: CASSVNAGANTEAFL. For the CDR3, the DNA is TGTGCCAGCAGCGTGAATGCAGGGGCTAACACTGAAGCTTTCCTT.

This clonotype was found many times. The CDR3 region has the DNA TGTGCCAGCAGCATAGGACTCCCCTACAATGAGCAGTTCTTC. Amino acids: CASSIGLPYNEQFF. This chain uses TRBV7-2 with TRBJ2-1; D is perhaps TRBD2 (5 bases). The germline CDR1 and CDR2 sequences are SGHTA and FQGNSA. The CDR3 totals 14 residues. V was cut by 5 bases and J by 2 bases, with 10 bases left in between.

This clonotype came up many times. The chain is built from TRBV7-2 and TRBJ1-6; D may be TRBD1 (6 bases). Per germline, CDR1 SGHTA and CDR2 FQGNSA. The CDR3 loop spans 13 amino acids. V lost 8 bases, J lost 9 bases, and 14 bases lay in between. CDR3 loop: CASGKQGGSPLHF. DNA of the CDR3: TGTGCCAGCGGAAAACAGGGCGGTTCACCCCTCCACTTT.

This clonotype was observed at least ten times. The rearrangement uses TRBV7-6 and TRBJ1-4, with D hard to call. The germline V and J ends were trimmed by 2 bases and 0 bases, with 10 bases remaining between them. Germline V gives CDR1 SGHVS, CDR2 FNYEAQ. The CDR3 is 16 residues long. CDR3 sequence (DNA): TGTGCCAGCAGCTTAAGTTTCCGTGCAACTAATGAAAAACTGTTTTTT. Translation gives CASSLSFRATNEKLFF.

The chain recombines TRBV19 with TRBJ1-5; D gene ambiguous. The CDR3 spans 16 residues. The germline V gene encodes CDR1 LNHDA and CDR2 SQIVND (reference sequence). Trimming took 5 bases from V and 3 from J, leaving 17 bases between them. The CDR3 region is CASSALGPSPNQPQHF. DNA for the CDR3: TGTGCCAGTAGTGCCCTCGGGCCCTCCCCCAATCAGCCCCAGCATTTT. The variable domain in full, completed from reference TRBV19 and TRBJ1-5, reads DGGITQSPKYLFRKEGQNVTLSCEQNLNHDAMYWYRQDPGQGLRLIYYSQIVNDFQKGDIAEGYSVSREKKESFPLTVTSAQKNPTAFYLCASSALGPSPNQPQHFGDGTRLSIL.

The CDR3 DNA reads TGTGCCAGCAGTTTGGGGTCATTTAGCGGGAGTCGGTACTTC. This encodes CASSLGSFSGSRYF. This chain joins TRBV12-3 or TRBV12-4 and TRBJ2-5; 9 nucleotides align to TRBD2. The ends lost 3 bases at V and 13 bases at J; junction bases unmatched: 12. CDR3 length equals 14 residues.

This clonotype has only one observation. In DNA, the CDR3 is TGCGCCAGCAGCCAAGAGGTGGGGACAGGGGACCTGAAAGCTTTCTTT. It yields the protein CASSQEVGTGDLKAFF. The rearrangement joins TRBV4-1 to TRBJ1-1; TRBD1 aligns across 10 bases. The CDR3 is 16 residues long. Germline values: CDR1 MGHRA, CDR2 YSYEKL. V dropped 0 bases and J dropped 9; count of bases not matched to a gene: 10.

Only a few counts were recorded for this clonotype. V usage is TRBV18 and J usage is TRBJ1-1; no clear D gene. V lost 1 base, J lost 3 bases, and 9 bases lay in between. CDR1 and CDR2 (germline): KGHSH, LQKENI. The CDR3 spans 14 residues. The CDR3 reads CASSPLPRDTEAFF. The CDR3 DNA follows: TGTGCCAGCTCACCACTCCCCCGGGACACTGAAGCTTTCTTT.

The rearrangement joins TRBV20-1 to TRBJ1-1; 8 positions match TRBD1. Losses at the gene ends were 0 bases for V and 1 base for J; bases not matched to a gene: 28. The germline gives CDR1 DFQATT, CDR2 SNEGSKA (reference sequence). The CDR3 covers 23 residues. The CDR3 bases are TGCAGTGCTAGAGATGAGGTGTATCTTGGACAGGGTGGGTTGGGTATACGGAACACTGAAGCTTTCTTT. The encoded protein is CSARDEVYLGQGGLGIRNTEAFF.

The genes are TRBV5-4 and TRBJ2-1; D remains ambiguous. The V gene's germline CDR1 is SGHNT and CDR2 YYREEE (reference sequence). The germline V and J ends were trimmed by 4 bases and 7 bases, with 12 bases remaining between them. The CDR3 is made up of 13 amino acids. The CDR3 sequence is CASSPGDSNEQFF. In nucleotides, the CDR3 is TGTGCCAGCAGCCCAGGTGACTCAAATGAGCAGTTCTTC.

About this clonotype: A read error may produce the germline difference seen at one junction end. The V gene is TRBV2, the J gene TRBJ2-1, with 8 positions matching TRBD2. The CDR3 has 13 amino acids. CDR1 and CDR2 (germline): SNHLY, FYNNEI. The CDR3 DNA is TGTGCCAGCCCGTCTGGTAGCGGGGCGGGTCCCGATTTC. Residues: CASPSGSGAGPDF.

The J gene is TRBJ2-7, the V gene TRBV29-1, with D perhaps matching TRBD1 (5 bases). Germline V gives CDR1 SQVTM, CDR2 ANQGSEA. With 6 bases removed from V and 4 bases from J, the gap between germline ends came to 10 bases. The CDR3 sequence is 11 residues long. The CDR3 sequence: CSVVQEYEQYF. In DNA form, the CDR3 reads TGCAGCGTGGTACAGGAGTACGAGCAGTACTTC.